This T cell receptor beta chain was sequenced during a study of T cell repertoires in cytomegalovirus infection. About the research overall: In public TCR beta signatures, there were indications of both CMV infection and matching HLA type.

Via MiXCR, TCRdb re-called the reads, giving one row per CDR3 protein. The top ten hold about 12% of the sample, which has about 530,000 distinct CDR3 sequences, less than 30% seen once. Findings and limits, study-wide: In two of eight donors, the top clonotype was HLA-C-restricted CMV-specific.

The V gene end was trimmed by 5 bases and the J gene end by 8 bases; junction bases not matched to a gene: 4. Per the germline V gene, CDR1 is MNHEY and CDR2 is SVGEGT. This CDR3 has 13 amino acids. This clonotype was seen a handful of times. What it binds is not known. Sequenced input: PBMCs. The source is a human donor in good health (CMV status not recorded). Some clones in this sample may be carry-over from other donors' samples. The chain couples TRBV6-2 or TRBV6-3 to TRBJ2-1; 9 positions match TRBD1. CDR3 amino acids: CASSGTGLDEQFF. CDR3 DNA sequence: TGTGCCAGCAGTGGGACAGGGTTGGATGAGCAGTTCTTC.